This entry lists 24 T cell receptor beta chains sequenced from one sample in a study of T cells after yellow fever vaccination. Via MiXCR, TCRdb re-called the 5' RACE reads, giving one row per CDR3 protein. The data show 200,000 to 300,000 distinct CDR3 sequences, with 10% to 15% seen just once and less than 0.55% held by the top ten. Source: CD4+ T cells sorted from PBMCs, taken 45 days after the yellow fever booster vaccination. These receptors were taken from a man aged 30 to 39 who received the YFV17D yellow fever vaccine.

This clonotype was counted once. The chain carries TRBV7-2 and TRBJ2-5; D is possibly TRBD2 (6 bases). The CDR3 spans 13 residues. The V end was cut by 5 bases, the J end by 7 bases, with 14 bases between. Germline lookup yields CDR1 SGHTA and CDR2 FQGNSA. The CDR3 region has the DNA TGTGCCAGCAGCCCCGGAGGGCCAGGGACCCAGTACTTC. Its protein is CASSPGGPGTQYF.

This clonotype was counted between two and nine times. V gene TRBV20-1 combines with J gene TRBJ1-1; the D gene is possibly TRBD1 (6 bases). V was cut by 3 bases and J by 1 base, with 9 bases left in between. This CDR3 spans 13 amino acids. Per the germline V gene, CDR1 is DFQATT and CDR2 is SNEGSKA (reference sequence). In DNA form, the CDR3 reads TGCAGTGCTAGCCGGGACACGAACACTGAAGCTTTCTTT. This encodes CSASRDTNTEAFF.

The chain is built from TRBV12-3 or TRBV12-4 and TRBJ2-7, with TRBD2 matching 10 bases. There are 16 residues in the CDR3. The V gene end was trimmed by 6 bases and the J gene end by 6 bases; junction bases not matched to a gene: 14. CDR3 sequence (DNA): TGTGCCAGCAGCCAGAGTGGGCTAGCGGGAGATGGCGAGCAGTACTTC. Residues: CASSQSGLAGDGEQYF.

This clonotype has only a few counts. The chain recombines TRBV7-9 with TRBJ2-1, with TRBD2 identical over 8 bases. V lost 3 bases, J lost 7 bases, and 8 bases stayed unmatched. The CDR3 is 15 residues long. CDR1 and CDR2 from the germline V gene are SEHNR and FQNEAQ (reference sequence). Here the CDR3 reads CASSLVSGRTNEQFF. CDR3 DNA sequence: TGTGCCAGCAGCTTGGTCAGCGGGAGAACGAATGAGCAGTTCTTC.

The V and J genes are TRBV7-9 and TRBJ1-5, with D unresolved. The ends were cut back, 3 bases at V and 5 bases at J, with 8 bases in the middle. This CDR3 region has 13 residues. CDR1 is SEHNR, CDR2 FQNEAQ, per germline (reference sequence). CDR3 DNA: TGTGCCAGCAGCTTTACCAGAGATCAGCCCCAGCATTTT. This sequence encodes CASSFTRDQPQHF.

The chain combines TRBV9 with TRBJ1-5; no clear D gene. V was shortened by 0 bases and J by 6 bases, with 16 bases between the two germline ends. In germline, CDR1 is SGDLS, CDR2 YYNGEE. The CDR3 runs to 16 residues. CDR3 in amino acids: CASSVGAGREPQPQHF. CDR3 bases: TGTGCCAGCAGCGTAGGCGCCGGAAGGGAACCTCAGCCCCAGCATTTT.

This chain joins TRBV18 and TRBJ1-2; D not resolved. CDR1 and CDR2 from the germline V gene are KGHSH and LQKENI. V gave up 8 bases and J gave up 5 bases, with 12 bases separating them. This CDR3 is built from 12 residues. CDR3 residues: CASRHGDYGYTF. The CDR3 bases are TGTGCCAGCCGCCACGGGGATTATGGCTACACCTTC.

This chain links TRBV5-1 with TRBJ2-3; TRBD2 aligns across 9 bases. The germline V gene has CDR1 SGHRS and CDR2 YFSETQ. The CDR3 has 16 amino acids. V lost 0 bases to trimming and J lost 6 bases; unmatched junction nucleotides: 8. The CDR3 bases are TGCGCCAGCAGCTTGGTACCTAGCGGGGTGGCGGATACGCAGTATTTT. Its protein is CASSLVPSGVADTQYF.

This clonotype was counted a few times. The chain employs TRBV2 and TRBJ2-6; no definite D call. The V and J ends lost 4 bases and 3 bases respectively, with 1 base between them. The CDR3 sequence is 12 residues long. Germline-derived CDR1 and CDR2 are SNHLY and FYNNEI. CDR3 sequence reads: CASSVGANVLTF. CDR3 nucleotide sequence: TGTGCCAGCAGTGTTGGGGCCAACGTCCTGACTTTC.

In this sample, this clonotype turned up a few times. This sequence joins TRBV24-1 and TRBJ2-1; 10 bases are shared with TRBD2. Germline V gives CDR1 KGHDR, CDR2 SFDVKD. The CDR3 consists of 15 residues. The V and J ends lost 4 bases and 6 bases, in that order; junction bases with no gene match: 5. The CDR3 protein is CATSDRTSGGNEQFF. CDR3 nucleotides: TGTGCCACCAGTGACAGGACTAGCGGAGGCAATGAGCAGTTCTTC.

This clonotype showed up just a few times. The chain recombines TRBV29-1 with TRBJ2-7, with D uncertain. The CDR3 length is 14 residues. CDR1 SQVTM and CDR2 ANQGSEA come from the germline V gene. Trimming removed 5 bases from V and 0 bases from J, with 14 bases in between. Here the CDR3 DNA reads TGCAGCGTTCAAGTTCAAGGAAGCTCCTACGAGCAGTACTTC. It specifies CSVQVQGSSYEQYF.

The chain combines TRBV3-1 with TRBJ2-1; 9 bases match TRBD2. Germline-derived CDR1 and CDR2 are LGHDT and YNNKEL (reference sequence). The ends lost 4 bases at V and 3 bases at J; junction bases unmatched: 7. This CDR3 spans 16 amino acids. CDR3 loop: CASSLRTSEYYNEQFF. The CDR3 nucleotides read TGTGCCAGCAGCCTTCGGACTAGCGAGTACTACAATGAGCAGTTCTTC.

This clonotype has a handful of counts. The chain couples TRBV6-6 to TRBJ2-1, with D hard to call. The germline V gene has CDR1 MNHNY and CDR2 SVGAGI (reference sequence). The CDR3 is 11 amino acids. V was clipped by 2 bases and J by 7 bases, with 3 bases between them. The CDR3 DNA reads as TGTGCCAGCAGTTACGGAAATGAGCAGTTCTTC. Its translation: CASSYGNEQFF.

This clonotype has a handful of counts. The chain carries TRBV30 and TRBJ2-2, with TRBD2 as a possible D gene (6 bases). The CDR3 runs 13 residues. From germline, CDR1 is GTSNPN and CDR2 SVGIG (reference sequence). V dropped 3 bases and J dropped 6 bases, with 11 bases sitting between them. CDR3 loop: CAWSGTGAGELFF. DNA of the CDR3: TGTGCCTGGAGCGGTACGGGGGCCGGGGAGCTGTTTTTT.

The chain couples TRBV7-9 to TRBJ2-2; 9 bases line up with TRBD2. V shed 8 bases, J shed 6 bases, and the junction held 10 bases outside the gene matches. CDR1 SEHNR and CDR2 FQNEAQ come from the germline V gene (reference sequence). There are 15 residues in the CDR3. CDR3 region: CASCSRLAVAGELFF. CDR3 nucleotides: TGTGCCAGCTGTTCGAGACTAGCGGTCGCCGGGGAGCTGTTTTTT.

V is TRBV20-1 and J is TRBJ1-5; maybe TRBD1 (6 bases). This CDR3 region has 15 residues. Trimming stripped 5 bases from V and 0 bases from J, with 14 bases between. The germline gives CDR1 DFQATT, CDR2 SNEGSKA (reference sequence). In DNA, the CDR3 is TGCAGTGCTCGGGGGGGGGCGTATAGCAATCAGCCCCAGCATTTT. Translated, it gives CSARGGAYSNQPQHF.

The V call is TRBV29-1, the J call TRBJ1-4; 9 bases are a match to TRBD1. The junction had 5 bases not matched to a gene; V was cut back by 7 bases and J by 8 bases. Germline CDR1 is SQVTM and CDR2 is ANQGSEA. The CDR3 consists of 12 residues. The CDR3 bases are TGCAGCGCCCCGGACAGGGGAGAAAAACTGTTTTTT. Encoded protein: CSAPDRGEKLFF.

This clonotype showed up many times. V and J are TRBV6-5 and TRBJ2-3; D is ambiguous. Germline loops: CDR1 MNHEY, CDR2 SVGAGI. Deletions cut 0 bases from V and 2 bases from J, with 9 bases between. CDR3 length: 15 residues. Here the CDR3 DNA reads TGTGCCAGCAGTTACTCCACAGACCACACAGATACGCAGTATTTT. It specifies CASSYSTDHTDTQYF.

Many counts were recorded for this clonotype. The chain employs TRBV20-1 and TRBJ2-7; maybe TRBD2 (6 bases). V shed 0 bases and J shed 4 bases, with 7 bases lying between them. This CDR3 region has 12 residues. The germline gives CDR1 DFQATT, CDR2 SNEGSKA (reference sequence). The CDR3 loop reads CSAREGGYEQYF. CDR3 nucleotides: TGCAGTGCTAGAGAAGGAGGGTACGAGCAGTACTTC.

This clonotype was seen more than once but under ten times. The chain has TRBV5-1 and TRBJ2-4, with TRBD2 matching 11 bases. CDR3 size: 17 residues. Germline-derived CDR1 and CDR2 are SGHRS and YFSETQ. After removal of 4 bases from V and 0 bases from J, the junction contained 6 bases not matched to a gene. The CDR3 bases are TGCGCCAGCAGCATCGGGACTAGCGGTCTAGCCAAAAACATTCAGTACTTC. The encoded protein is CASSIGTSGLAKNIQYF.

The chain has TRBV11-2 and TRBJ2-1; 13 bases align to TRBD2. Trimming cost V 1 base and J 7 bases; bases outside gene matches: 13. CDR1 SGHAT and CDR2 FQNNGV come from the germline V gene. The CDR3 consists of 19 residues. Written as DNA, the CDR3 is TGTGCCAGCAGCTTAGGGTTAGGACTAGCGGGAGTTGTCGAAAATGAGCAGTTCTTC. Protein product: CASSLGLGLAGVVENEQFF.

This clonotype was found many times. The rearrangement joins TRBV20-1 to TRBJ1-6, with D tentatively TRBD1 (6 bases). The ends were cut back, 6 bases at V and 9 bases at J, with 18 bases in the middle. Germline-derived CDR1 and CDR2 are DFQATT and SNEGSKA (reference sequence). CDR3 length: 14 amino acids. The CDR3 nucleotides are TGCAGTGCGACAATAGACAGGAATGGTTCACCCCTCCACTTT. Protein sequence: CSATIDRNGSPLHF.

The chain joins TRBV30 to TRBJ2-7; no definite D call. CDR1 is GTSNPN, CDR2 SVGIG, per germline (reference sequence). Trimming shortened V by 0 bases and J by 2 bases, and 2 bases separated the two germline ends. This CDR3 contains 11 residues. The CDR3: CAWSVTYEQYF. CDR3 coding DNA: TGTGCCTGGAGTGTCACCTACGAGCAGTACTTC.

This clonotype occurred a few times. The V and J genes are TRBV7-2 and TRBJ2-7; 12 bases are a match to TRBD2. CDR3 length: 17 residues. V lost 0 bases, J lost 5 bases, and 8 bases stayed unmatched. CDR1 is SGHTA and CDR2 is FQGNSA in the germline V gene. The CDR3 DNA reads as TGTGCCAGCAGCTTAGCCCCAGCTAGCGGGAGGGCCCACGAGCAGTACTTC. Protein sequence: CASSLAPASGRAHEQYF.